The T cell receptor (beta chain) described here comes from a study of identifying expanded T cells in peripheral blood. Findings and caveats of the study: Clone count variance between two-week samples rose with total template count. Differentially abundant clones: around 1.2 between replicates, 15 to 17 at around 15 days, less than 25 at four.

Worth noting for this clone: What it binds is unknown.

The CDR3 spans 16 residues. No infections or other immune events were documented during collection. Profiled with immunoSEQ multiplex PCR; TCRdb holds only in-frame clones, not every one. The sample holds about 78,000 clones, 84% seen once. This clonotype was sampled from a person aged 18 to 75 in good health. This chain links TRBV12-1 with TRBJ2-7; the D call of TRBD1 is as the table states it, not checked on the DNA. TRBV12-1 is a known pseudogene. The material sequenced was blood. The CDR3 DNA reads TGTGCCAGCAGCTTAGCGACAGGGGCCCCCTCCTACGAGCAGTACTTC. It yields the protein CASSLATGAPSYEQYF.